This passage covers 22 T cell receptor beta chains from one sample sequenced in a study of T cells in tumors after PD-1 blockade. Generated by immunoSEQ multiplex PCR, the TCRdb table keeps only in-frame clones and is missing some. The sample lists approximately 3,700 clones; roughly two thirds were seen once. Sequences were derived from tumor tissue, sampled before anti-PD-1 treatment. All receptors derive from a human donor with basal cell carcinoma.

The chain employs TRBV5-5 and TRBJ2-3; D call uncertain. V was pared by 0 bases and J by 4 bases, with 6 bases between. Germline CDR1 SGHKS, CDR2 YYEKEE (reference sequence). There are 13 residues in the CDR3. The CDR3 spells CASSLDISDTQYF. CDR3 DNA sequence: TGTGCCAGCAGCTTGGATATCTCAGATACGCAGTATTTT.

Here the CDR3 DNA reads TGTGCCAGCAGTCGACAGGTGGGGCGATACAATGAGCAGTTCTTC. This codes for CASSRQVGRYNEQFF. The chain employs TRBV2 and TRBJ2-1, with D perhaps matching TRBD1 (6 bases). CDR3 length: 15 amino acids. V lost 5 bases to trimming and J lost 4 bases, with 15 bases between them. Germline V gives CDR1 SNHLY, CDR2 FYNNEI.

V and J are TRBV27 and TRBJ2-7, with D uncertain. This CDR3 comprises 12 residues. With 2 bases removed from V and 6 bases from J, the gap between germline ends came to 8 bases. The germline gives CDR1 MNHEY, CDR2 SMNVEV (reference sequence). The CDR3 sequence is CASSLNGAEQYF. The CDR3, as DNA: TGTGCCAGCAGTTTAAATGGAGCCGAGCAGTACTTC.

The V gene is TRBV7-2, the J gene TRBJ2-4, with 7 bases aligning to TRBD2. From germline, CDR1 is SGHTA and CDR2 FQGNSA. Trimming at V came to 0 bases and at J to 7 bases, leaving 3 bases not matched to a gene. This CDR3 spans 14 amino acids. CDR3 protein: CASSLAGGNNIQYF. The CDR3 DNA reads TGTGCCAGCAGCTTAGCCGGGGGGAATAACATTCAGTACTTC. The whole variable domain, filled in from reference TRBV7-2 and TRBJ2-4, reads GAGVSQSPSNKVTEKGKDVELRCDPISGHTALYWYRQSLGQGLEFLIYFQGNSAPDKSGLPSDRFSAERTGGSVSTLTIQRTQQEDSAVYLCASSLAGGNNIQYFGAGTRLSVL.

This clone has only a few counts. This rearrangement joins TRBV7-2 to TRBJ2-7, with D perhaps TRBD2 (5 bases). CDR1 SGHTA and CDR2 FQGNSA come from the germline V gene. V lost 5 bases and J lost 9, with 26 bases in between. The length of the CDR3 is 16 residues. Written as DNA, the CDR3 is TGTGCCAGCAGCCCTACGGGTCGGGGAACCGTGGTGTGGCAGTACTTC. Protein product: CASSPTGRGTVVWQYF.

V and J are TRBV3-1 (or the pseudogene TRBV3-2) and TRBJ2-2; TRBD1 matches 9 bases. Germline loops: CDR1 LGHDT, CDR2 YNNKEL (reference sequence). Germline trimming cut 2 bases from V and 6 bases from J; bases unmatched to any gene: 1. The CDR3 is made up of 14 amino acids. CDR3 nucleotide sequence: TGTGCCAGCAGCCAAACAGGGGGCCCCGGGGAGCTGTTTTTT. The encoded protein is CASSQTGGPGELFF.

J is TRBJ2-2 and V is TRBV3-1 (or the pseudogene TRBV3-2); D may correspond to TRBD1 or TRBD2 (6 bases each). V dropped 6 bases and J dropped 5 bases, with 13 bases sitting between them. This CDR3 has 14 residues. Germline-derived CDR1 and CDR2 are LGHDT and YNNKEL (reference sequence). The CDR3 DNA follows: TGTGCCAGCAGTAGAGGGGGGATTACCGGGGAGCTGTTTTTT. Translation: CASSRGGITGELFF.

The rearrangement joins TRBV6-4 to TRBJ2-1; 9 nucleotides agree with TRBD2. There are 14 residues in the CDR3. Germline CDR1 reads MRHNA; CDR2 reads SNTAGT. Trimming at V came to 4 bases and at J to 10 bases, leaving 8 bases not matched to a gene. The CDR3 loop is CASSAQRGAVEQFF. For the CDR3, the DNA is TGTGCCAGCAGTGCCCAGCGGGGGGCAGTGGAGCAGTTCTTC.

By its share, this clone is large. The gene calls are TRBV2 and TRBJ1-2, with TRBD1 matching over 9 bases. The CDR3 consists of 13 residues. Germline CDR1 reads SNHLY; CDR2 reads FYNNEI. As DNA, the CDR3 is TGTGCAATCGGGGACAGGGTCGTCTATGGCTACACCTTC. Protein sequence: CAIGDRVVYGYTF.

This clone was seen a few times. CDR3 sequence (DNA): TGTGCCAGCAGGCCCGGGACAGGAGATAACACCGGGGAGCTGTTTTTT. Translated: CASRPGTGDNTGELFF. The rearrangement joins TRBV11-1 to TRBJ2-2; 8 bases are shared with TRBD1. CDR1 SGHAT and CDR2 FQDESV come from the germline V gene (reference sequence). Trimming at V came to 6 bases and at J to 2 bases, leaving 8 bases not matched to a gene. The CDR3 has 16 residues.

The chain recombines TRBV4-1 with TRBJ1-2; perhaps TRBD1 as D (5 bases). V lost 4 bases to trimming and J lost 4 bases, with 19 bases between them. Looked up from germline, CDR1 is MGHRA and CDR2 is YSYEKL. The CDR3 covers 16 residues. CDR3 residues: CASSRGRSRNFYGYTF. The CDR3 coding sequence is TGCGCCAGCAGCCGGGGGAGGAGTCGGAATTTCTATGGCTACACCTTC.

The chain is built from TRBV25-1 and TRBJ2-7, with TRBD2 matching over 9 bases. This CDR3 region has 15 residues. Germline V gene sequence: CDR1 MGHDK, CDR2 SYGVNS. The junction had 7 bases not matched to a gene; V was cut back by 6 bases and J by 1 base. CDR3: CASSALTSGSYEQYF. In nucleotides, the CDR3 is TGTGCCAGCAGCGCCCTCACTAGCGGGTCCTACGAGCAGTACTTC.

This rearrangement joins TRBV5-6 to TRBJ2-5, with D perhaps TRBD1 (5 bases). This CDR3 comprises 15 residues. V lost 0 bases, J lost 1 base, and 10 bases lay in between. Germline assignment: CDR1 SGHDT and CDR2 YYEEEE. The DNA for the CDR3 is TGTGCCAGCAGCTTGGCAGGGAACCCCCAAGAGACCCAGTACTTC. Protein sequence: CASSLAGNPQETQYF. Full variable domain (outside the CDR3, taken from reference TRBV5-6 and TRBJ2-5): DAGVTQSPTHLIKTRGQQVTLRCSPKSGHDTVSWYQQALGQGPQFIFQYYEEEERQRGNFPDRFSGHQFPNYSSELNVNALLLGDSALYLCASSLAGNPQETQYFGPGTRLLVL.

The sample holds a few counts of this clone. V is TRBV2 and J is TRBJ1-5; D not certain. V dropped 3 bases and J dropped 5 bases, with 8 bases sitting between them. This CDR3 is built from 13 residues. From germline, CDR1 is SNHLY and CDR2 FYNNEI. The CDR3 nucleotides read TGTGCCAGCAGTGACCAGAGAGATCAGCCCCAGCATTTT. Amino acid sequence: CASSDQRDQPQHF.

The chain employs TRBV5-4 and TRBJ2-5, with D hard to call. The V gene's germline CDR1 is SGHNT and CDR2 YYREEE (reference sequence). V dropped 0 bases and J dropped 0 bases, with 6 bases sitting between them. The CDR3 covers 14 residues. CDR3 DNA sequence: TGTGCCAGCAGCTTGGTGGGCGACCAAGAGACCCAGTACTTC. It codes for CASSLVGDQETQYF.

This chain uses TRBV2 with TRBJ1-2; D possibly corresponds to TRBD1 (5 bases). From germline, CDR1 is SNHLY and CDR2 FYNNEI. The CDR3 length is 15 residues. V dropped 3 bases and J dropped 2 bases, with 13 bases sitting between them. CDR3 loop: CASSDRANTNYGYTF. The DNA of the CDR3 is TGTGCCAGCAGTGACAGGGCGAACACGAACTATGGCTACACCTTC.

The chain uses TRBV3-1 (or the pseudogene TRBV3-2) and TRBJ2-3, with D possibly matching TRBD2 (5 bases). This CDR3 region has 13 residues. The germline CDR1 and CDR2 sequences are LGHDT and YNNKEL (reference sequence). V was trimmed by 5 bases and J by 4 bases, leaving 10 bases between them. The CDR3 region is CASSTLASDTQYF. The CDR3 nucleotides are TGTGCCAGCAGCACGCTAGCATCAGATACGCAGTATTTT.

The chain couples TRBV27 to TRBJ1-2, with D unresolved. V shed 5 bases and J shed 4 bases, with 11 bases lying between them. CDR3 size: 13 residues. Germline V gene lookup returns CDR1 MNHEY and CDR2 SMNVEV (reference sequence). The CDR3 is CASSHGGSYGYTF. The CDR3 DNA sequence: TGTGCCAGCAGTCACGGTGGGTCCTATGGCTACACCTTC.

The V and J genes are TRBV11-3 and TRBJ2-7; a weak D match, TRBD2 (5 bases). This CDR3 contains 14 residues. Trimming pared 5 bases from V and 4 bases from J, leaving 15 bases between. Germline V gene sequence: CDR1 SGHNT, CDR2 YENEEA. The CDR3 loop is CASSPWERPYEQYF. Here the CDR3 DNA reads TGTGCCAGCAGCCCCTGGGAGCGCCCATACGAGCAGTACTTC.

The chain links TRBV11-3 to TRBJ2-3; 11 nucleotides align to TRBD2. J gave up 7 bases and V 5 bases, and 8 bases lay outside the gene matches. CDR1 and CDR2 (germline): SGHNT, YENEEA. CDR3 length: 15 residues. As DNA, the CDR3 is TGTGCCAGCAGCAGACTAGCGGGGTACGGTCATACGCAGTATTTT. Translation: CASSRLAGYGHTQYF. The complete variable domain, with remaining parts taken from reference TRBV11-3 and TRBJ2-3, reads EAGVVQSPRYKIIEKKQPVAFWCNPISGHNTLYWYLQNLGQGPELLIRYENEEAVDDSQLPKDRFSAERLKGVDSTLKIQPAELGDSAVYLCASSRLAGYGHTQYFGPGTRLTVL.

The rearrangement joins TRBV6-5 to TRBJ1-5, with a weak D call TRBD1 (5 bases). V was cut by 5 bases and J by 3 bases, with 8 bases left in between. The germline gives CDR1 MNHEY, CDR2 SVGAGI. The CDR3 totals 13 residues. The chain's CDR3 is CASSSRANQPQHF. Here the CDR3 DNA reads TGTGCCAGCAGTAGCAGGGCCAATCAGCCCCAGCATTTT.

The rearrangement uses TRBV5-1 and TRBJ2-5; 7 nucleotides match TRBD2. CDR3 size: 18 residues. The V gene end was trimmed by 2 bases and the J gene end by 0 bases; junction bases not matched to a gene: 13. Per the germline V gene, CDR1 is SGHRS and CDR2 is YFSETQ. CDR3 sequence reads: CASSFPLTGGPYQETQYF. The DNA of the CDR3 is TGCGCCAGCAGCTTCCCCCTGACGGGAGGTCCGTACCAAGAGACCCAGTACTTC.